Each of the 8 T cell receptor beta chains below was sequenced from the same sample in a study of CD8 T cells in Susac syndrome. RNA, at roughly 0.5 to 1 ug, was reverse transcribed with random hexamers. TCRdb itself ran the immunoSEQ multiplex PCR reads through MiXCR, one entry per CDR3 protein. This repertoire shows roughly 100,000 distinct CDR3 sequences, 94% found once; its top ten account for 0.4% to 0.5%. The sequenced sample consisted of CD8+ T cells from PBMCs. The receptors stem from a human donor with Susac syndrome.

The V and J genes are TRBV28 and TRBJ2-6, with D unresolved. CDR3 length: 13 residues. Per the germline V gene, CDR1 is MDHEN and CDR2 is SYDVKM. Trimming cost V 7 bases and J 4 bases, with 8 bases left between them. Here the CDR3 reads CASTTGGANVLTF. In nucleotides, the CDR3 is TGTGCCAGCACGACGGGCGGGGCCAACGTCCTGACTTTC.

The chain uses TRBV29-1 and TRBJ2-7; D gene unclear. The CDR3 runs to 12 residues. V dropped 4 bases and J dropped 3 bases, with 10 bases sitting between them. Looked up from germline, CDR1 is SQVTM and CDR2 is ANQGSEA. CDR3 sequence reads: CSVAEPGYEQYF. CDR3 nucleotides: TGCAGCGTTGCCGAACCCGGCTACGAGCAGTACTTC.

This chain links TRBV5-7 with TRBJ1-2; 12 bases match TRBD1. TRBV5-7 is recorded as an ORF, its role being uncertain. The CDR3 is 16 residues long. The trim removed 1 base at V and 8 bases at J, leaving 9 bases unmatched. The CDR3 DNA follows: TGTGCCAGCAGCTTGAGGGACAGGGGGCCTGGCGGCGGCTACACCTTC. Its protein is CASSLRDRGPGGGYTF.

The chain recombines TRBV7-9 with TRBJ2-2, with a possible D match to TRBD2 (6 bases). Germline CDR1 SEHNR, CDR2 FQNEAQ (reference sequence). V lost 6 bases and J 4 bases, leaving 15 bases between the germline ends. This CDR3 comprises 15 residues. In DNA, the CDR3 is TGTGCCAGCAGTTTCCTAGCGAGTAGCACCGGGGAGCTGTTTTTT. Protein: CASSFLASSTGELFF.

Written as DNA, the CDR3 is TGTGCCACCCAGGGGAGTCACGAGCAGTACTTC. This translates into CATQGSHEQYF. The genes are TRBV10-3 and TRBJ2-7, with D perhaps matching TRBD1 (6 bases). CDR1 and CDR2 from the germline V gene are ENHRY and SYGVKD. This CDR3 has 11 residues. The V end was cut by 10 bases, the J end by 5 bases, with 12 bases between.

V is TRBV4-1 and J is TRBJ2-5, with D unresolved. V lost 5 bases and J 1 base, leaving 8 bases between the germline ends. Germline V lookup: CDR1 MGHRA, CDR2 YSYEKL. The CDR3 totals 13 residues. This CDR3 reads CASSLPGQETQYF. In nucleotides, the CDR3 is TGCGCCAGCAGCTTACCGGGCCAAGAGACCCAGTACTTC.

To note about this clonotype: An end of the junction does not agree with germline; a read error may underlie this. CDR3 DNA sequence: TGCGCCAGCAGCTTGGAAGGCGGCGGCGGGCAGCACTTC. Amino acid sequence: CASSLEGGGGQHF. This rearrangement joins TRBV5-1 to TRBJ2-7, with a possible D match to TRBD2 (5 bases). The CDR3 is made up of 13 amino acids. Germline values: CDR1 SGHRS, CDR2 YFSETQ.

This clonotype showed up just a few times. The CDR3 bases are TGTGCCAGCAGCTTATGGGGGACTGAAGCTTTCTTT. Residues: CASSLWGTEAFF. This sequence joins TRBV7-9 and TRBJ1-1; D might be TRBD1 (5 bases). Trimming stripped 2 bases from V and 5 bases from J, with 6 bases between. Germline V gene sequence: CDR1 SEHNR, CDR2 FQNEAQ (reference sequence). CDR3 size: 12 residues.